Listed here are 9 T cell receptor beta chains from one sample, sequenced in a study of identical twins. TCRdb reprocessed the 5' RACE reads with MiXCR, giving one entry per CDR3 protein. The sample comprises 700,000 to 950,000 distinct CDR3 sequences, 10% to 15% of which are singletons, and about 1.6% rests with the top ten. This same sample was also taken into another study, of yellow fever vaccine responses in identical twins.

The sequenced sample was PBMCs. The receptors shown here come from a woman aged 18-29 years in good health.

This clonotype was found a few times. The V call is TRBV7-2, the J call TRBJ2-1; TRBD2 agrees at 13 bases. With V trimmed by 1 base and J by 9 bases, 3 bases remained unmatched. Germline V lookup: CDR1 SGHTA, CDR2 FQGNSA. The CDR3 consists of 15 residues. The CDR3 DNA sequence: TGTGCCAGCAGCTTAGGACTAGCGGGAGGTATTGAGCAGTTCTTC. This codes for CASSLGLAGGIEQFF.

This clonotype was found many times. The chain uses TRBV11-2 and TRBJ2-4; no reliable D call. This CDR3 is built from 15 residues. V shed 1 base and J shed 7 bases, with 14 bases lying between them. The germline V gene encodes CDR1 SGHAT and CDR2 FQNNGV. The CDR3 here is CASSLGVGTSNIQYF. CDR3 in DNA: TGTGCCAGCAGCTTAGGTGTGGGCACAAGTAACATTCAGTACTTC.

This clonotype was counted only a few times. The chain uses TRBV6-1 and TRBJ2-2; D possibly corresponds to TRBD2 (5 bases). This CDR3 region has 15 residues. The V gene lost 6 bases and the J gene lost 1 base, with 12 bases spanning the gap. Germline CDR1 reads MNHNS; CDR2 reads SASEGT. In nucleotides, the CDR3 is TGTGCCAGCAGCCCCCCTAGCAGGAACACCGGGGAGCTGTTTTTT. Protein: CASSPPSRNTGELFF.

The rearrangement links TRBV24-1 to TRBJ2-1, with D unresolved. V was trimmed by 2 bases and J by 0 bases, leaving 10 bases between them. CDR3 length: 16 residues. Germline CDR1 and CDR2: KGHDR and SFDVKD. CDR3 loop: CATSDSGPPSYNEQFF. In DNA, the CDR3 is TGTGCCACCAGTGATTCCGGGCCTCCCTCCTACAATGAGCAGTTCTTC.

V is TRBV28 and J is TRBJ2-2, with D perhaps TRBD1 (6 bases). Germline V CDR1 and CDR2: MDHEN, SYDVKM. The CDR3 spans 15 residues. V lost 4 bases to trimming and J lost 7 bases, with 16 bases between them. CDR3 nucleotides: TGTGCCAGCAGTTCCGCCCTGGGACAAGTCGGGGAGCTGTTTTTT. Amino acids: CASSSALGQVGELFF.

The table lists this clonotype with many counts. The chain is built from TRBV18 and TRBJ2-5, with D unresolved. The CDR3 consists of 12 residues. The germline CDR1 and CDR2 sequences are KGHSH and LQKENI. Trimming took off 2 bases at V and 5 bases at J, with 6 bases between the two ends. The CDR3 loop reads CASSPTQETQYF. CDR3 DNA: TGTGCCAGCTCACCAACACAGGAGACCCAGTACTTC.

This clonotype has only a few counts. J is TRBJ1-5 and V is TRBV20-1; D uncertain. Germline V lookup: CDR1 DFQATT, CDR2 SNEGSKA (reference sequence). The CDR3 is 13 residues long. CDR3 DNA sequence: TGCGGCTCCGGGAGTAATAGCAATCAGCCCCAGCATTTT. Its protein is CGSGSNSNQPQHF.

This clonotype showed up just once. The chain employs TRBV20-1 and TRBJ2-3; 9 nucleotides line up with TRBD2. Germline CDR1 is DFQATT and CDR2 is SNEGSKA (reference sequence). J was trimmed by 4 bases and V by 6 bases; bases with no gene match: 5. The CDR3 spans 13 residues. CDR3 residues: CSALLAGPDTQYF. The CDR3 nucleotides are TGCAGTGCCCTACTAGCGGGTCCAGATACGCAGTATTTT.

This chain links TRBV6-5 with TRBJ2-2, with D unresolved. Germline V gene data show CDR1 as MNHEY and CDR2 as SVGAGI. The ends were cut back, 7 bases at V and 7 bases at J, with 13 bases in the middle. CDR3 length: 13 residues. This CDR3 reads CASMLRKDGELFF. CDR3 nucleotides: TGTGCCAGCATGTTGAGGAAGGACGGGGAGCTGTTTTTT.